The T cell receptor (beta chain) under discussion was sequenced for a study of T cell repertoires in cytomegalovirus infection. Findings of the study overall: Carriers of CMV plus the relevant HLA were identified by cumulative public TCR beta family frequency.

This clonotype was seen repeatedly, ten times or more. Its antigen is not identified. Germline lookup yields CDR1 SGHVS and CDR2 FQNEAQ. The CDR3 consists of 14 residues. Trimming removed 4 bases from V and 6 bases from J; junction bases left unmatched: 5. TCRdb re-analysed the reads in MiXCR, keeping a single row per CDR3 protein. Of around 290,000 distinct CDR3 sequences in the sample, about 23% are singletons; the top ten hold approximately 14%. This chain joins TRBV7-8 and TRBJ2-2; TRBD2 agrees at 7 bases. This receptor was taken from a human donor in good health (CMV status not recorded). Some clones in this sample may be carry-over from other donors' samples. Source material: PBMCs. This CDR3 reads CASSYAGVPGELFF. The DNA of the CDR3 is TGTGCCAGCAGCTATGCGGGAGTGCCCGGGGAGCTGTTTTTT.